This T cell receptor beta chain was profiled in a study of T cells expressing NK-cell markers. Study summary: Repertoires of TCR beta were obtained from T cells sorted as CD3+CD56+NKG2C+, CD3+CD56+NKG2C- and CD3+CD56-NKG2C+.

On this clonotype: The antigen remains unidentified.

There are 14 residues in the CDR3. CDR1 is PRHDT and CDR2 is FYEKMQ in the germline V gene (reference sequence). The study, taken as a whole, reports: Among a few donors, these clonotypes also ranked first in the CD3+CD56-NKG2C+ fraction.

Making the TCR beta cDNA relied on 5'RACE template switching with UMIs. TCRdb re-called the 5' RACE reads, yielding one record per CDR3 amino acid sequence without DNA. The sample's table shows about 390,000 distinct CDR3 sequences. V usage is TRBV13 and J usage is TRBJ1-2; as DNA is missing, the TRBD1 call by TCRdb cannot be tested. The receptor was derived from a woman between 45 and 65 years old in good health. Sequenced material: blood T cells: a sorted CD56 or NKG2C T cell subset, CD4+ or CD8+ T cells, or bulk PBMC T cells (not recorded which). The CDR3 sequence: CASSFRGAFLGYTF.